This paragraph reports one TCR beta chain. Assay used: immunoSEQ multiplex PCR; TCRdb lists only in-frame clones, some missing. The sample lists 150,000 to 190,000 clones; about 86% were seen once. With V trimmed by 8 bases and J by 0 bases, 3 bases remained unmatched. The germline CDR1 and CDR2 sequences are SNHLY and FYNNEI. This CDR3 is built from 13 residues. The sample comes from a study of blood T cell repertoires in COVID-19. Study-level background: The origin of the acute and convalescent COVID-19 samples was the United States, Italy and Spain. The analysed material was cDNA or gDNA that came from T cells, B-cell-depleted T cells, or PBMCs.

Adults between roughly 18 and 90 years of age took part from 24 US areas. Two consecutive negative NP/OP PCR tests, clearance, or resolved symptoms defined Cohort 3 recovery. The sequencing input was PBMCs or T cells enriched from blood (not recorded which). The sequence was obtained from a man aged 45-65 years who had recovered from COVID-19. This chain links TRBV2 with TRBJ1-1, with 7 bases identical to TRBD1. The CDR3 reads CASVQGMNTEAFF. CDR3 in DNA: TGTGCCAGCGTACAGGGGATGAACACTGAAGCTTTCTTT. Filled out from reference TRBV2 and TRBJ1-1, the complete variable domain reads EPEVTQTPSHQVTQMGQEVILRCVPISNHLYFYWYRQILGQKVEFLVSFYNNEISEKSEIFDDQFSVERPDGSNFTLKIRSTKLEDSAMYFCASVQGMNTEAFFGQGTRLTVV.